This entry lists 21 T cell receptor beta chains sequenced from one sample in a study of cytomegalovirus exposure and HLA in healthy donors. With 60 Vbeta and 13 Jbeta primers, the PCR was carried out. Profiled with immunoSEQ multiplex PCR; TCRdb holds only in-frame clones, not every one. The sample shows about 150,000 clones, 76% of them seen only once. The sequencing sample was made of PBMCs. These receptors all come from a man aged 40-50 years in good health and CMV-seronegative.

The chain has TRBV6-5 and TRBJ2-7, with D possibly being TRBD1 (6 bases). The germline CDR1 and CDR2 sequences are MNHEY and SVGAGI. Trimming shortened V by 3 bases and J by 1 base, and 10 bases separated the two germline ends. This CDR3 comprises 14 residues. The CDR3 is CASSYLGQSYEQYF. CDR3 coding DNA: TGTGCCAGCAGTTATTTGGGACAATCCTACGAGCAGTACTTC.

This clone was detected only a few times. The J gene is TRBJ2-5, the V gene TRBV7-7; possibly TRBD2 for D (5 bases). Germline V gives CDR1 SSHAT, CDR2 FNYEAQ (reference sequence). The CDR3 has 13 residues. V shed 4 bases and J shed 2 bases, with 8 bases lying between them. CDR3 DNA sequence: TGTGCCAGCAGCTCCCGGACTCAAGAGACCCAGTACTTC. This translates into CASSSRTQETQYF. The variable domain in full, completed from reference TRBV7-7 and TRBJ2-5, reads GAGVSQSPRYKVTKRGQDVTLRCDPISSHATLYWYQQALGQGPEFLTYFNYEAQPDKSGLPSDRFSAERPEGSISTLTIQRTEQRDSAMYRCASSSRTQETQYFGPGTRLLVL.

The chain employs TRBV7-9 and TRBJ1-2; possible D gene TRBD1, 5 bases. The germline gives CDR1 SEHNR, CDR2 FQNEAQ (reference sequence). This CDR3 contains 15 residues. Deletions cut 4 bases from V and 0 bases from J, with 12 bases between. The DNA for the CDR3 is TGTGCCAGCAGCTCGACAGAAGACTCTAACTATGGCTACACCTTC. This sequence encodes CASSSTEDSNYGYTF.

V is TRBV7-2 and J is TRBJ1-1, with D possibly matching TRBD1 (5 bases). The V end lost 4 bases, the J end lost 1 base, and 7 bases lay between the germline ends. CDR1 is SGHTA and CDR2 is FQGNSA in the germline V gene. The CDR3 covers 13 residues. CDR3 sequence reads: CASSSQGNTEAFF. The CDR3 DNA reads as TGTGCCAGCAGCTCGCAGGGGAACACTGAAGCTTTCTTT.

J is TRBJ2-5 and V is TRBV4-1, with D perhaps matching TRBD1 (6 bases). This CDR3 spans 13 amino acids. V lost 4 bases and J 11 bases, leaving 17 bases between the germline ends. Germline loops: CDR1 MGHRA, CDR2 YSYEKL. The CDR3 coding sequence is TGCGCCAGCAGCCGCGCGGAGACAGGAGAGCAGTACTTC. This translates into CASSRAETGEQYF.

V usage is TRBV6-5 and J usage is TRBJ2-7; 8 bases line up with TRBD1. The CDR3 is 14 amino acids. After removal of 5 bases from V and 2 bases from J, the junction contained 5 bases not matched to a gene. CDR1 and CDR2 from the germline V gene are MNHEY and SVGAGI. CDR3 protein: CASSPGQVAYEQYF. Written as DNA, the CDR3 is TGTGCCAGCAGTCCGGGACAGGTAGCCTACGAGCAGTACTTC.

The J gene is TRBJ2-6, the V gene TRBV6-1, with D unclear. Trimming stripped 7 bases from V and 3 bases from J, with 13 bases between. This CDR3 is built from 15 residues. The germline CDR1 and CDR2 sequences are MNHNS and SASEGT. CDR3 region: CASTPVDFGANVLTF. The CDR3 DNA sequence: TGTGCCAGCACCCCGGTCGATTTTGGGGCCAACGTCCTGACTTTC.

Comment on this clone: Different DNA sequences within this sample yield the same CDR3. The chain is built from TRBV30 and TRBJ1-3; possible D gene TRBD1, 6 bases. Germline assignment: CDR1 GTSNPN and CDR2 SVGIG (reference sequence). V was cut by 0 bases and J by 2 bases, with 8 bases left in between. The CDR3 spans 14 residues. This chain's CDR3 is CAWSVGGAGNTIYF. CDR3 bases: TGTGCCTGGAGTGTAGGGGGGGCTGGAAACACCATATATTTT.

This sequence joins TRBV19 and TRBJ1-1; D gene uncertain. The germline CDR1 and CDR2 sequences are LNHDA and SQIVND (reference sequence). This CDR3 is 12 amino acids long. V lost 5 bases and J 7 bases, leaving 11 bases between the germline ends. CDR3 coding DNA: TGTGCCAGTAGTCTAAATTTGCTTGAAGCTTTCTTT. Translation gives CASSLNLLEAFF.

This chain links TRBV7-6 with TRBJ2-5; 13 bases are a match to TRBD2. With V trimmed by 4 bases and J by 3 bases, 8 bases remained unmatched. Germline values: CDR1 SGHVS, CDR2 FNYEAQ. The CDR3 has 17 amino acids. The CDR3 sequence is CASSSRTSGSFEETQYF. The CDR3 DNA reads TGTGCCAGCAGCTCTCGGACTAGCGGGAGTTTCGAAGAGACCCAGTACTTC. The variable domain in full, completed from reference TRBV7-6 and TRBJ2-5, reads GAGVSQSPRYKVTKRGQDVALRCDPISGHVSLYWYRQALGQGPEFLTYFNYEAQQDKSGLPNDRFSAERPEGSISTLTIQRTEQRDSAMYRCASSSRTSGSFEETQYFGPGTRLLVL.

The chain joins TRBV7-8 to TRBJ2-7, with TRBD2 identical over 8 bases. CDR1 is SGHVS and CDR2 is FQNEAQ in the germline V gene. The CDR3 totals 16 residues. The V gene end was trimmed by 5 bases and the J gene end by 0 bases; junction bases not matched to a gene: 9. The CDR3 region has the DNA TGTGCCAGCAGCCGATCAACGGGACTAGACTCCTACGAGCAGTACTTC. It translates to CASSRSTGLDSYEQYF.

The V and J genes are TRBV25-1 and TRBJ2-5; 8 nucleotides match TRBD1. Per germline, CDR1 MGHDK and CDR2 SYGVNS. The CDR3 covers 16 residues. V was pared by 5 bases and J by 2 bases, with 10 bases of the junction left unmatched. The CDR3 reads CASSLSGTGVQETQYF. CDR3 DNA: TGTGCCAGCAGTTTATCCGGGACAGGCGTGCAAGAGACCCAGTACTTC.

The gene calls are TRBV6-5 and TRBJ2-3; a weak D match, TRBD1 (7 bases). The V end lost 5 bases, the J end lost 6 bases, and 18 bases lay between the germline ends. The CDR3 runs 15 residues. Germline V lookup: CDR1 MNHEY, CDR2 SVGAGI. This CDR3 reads CASSTTIRGADTQYF. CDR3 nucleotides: TGTGCCAGCAGTACTACGATCAGGGGGGCGGATACGCAGTATTTT.

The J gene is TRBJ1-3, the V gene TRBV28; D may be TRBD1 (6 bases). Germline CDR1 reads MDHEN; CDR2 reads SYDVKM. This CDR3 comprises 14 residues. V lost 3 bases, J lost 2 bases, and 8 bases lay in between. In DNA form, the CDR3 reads TGTGCCAGCAGTTTCAGGGGCGCTGGAAACACCATATATTTT. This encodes CASSFRGAGNTIYF.

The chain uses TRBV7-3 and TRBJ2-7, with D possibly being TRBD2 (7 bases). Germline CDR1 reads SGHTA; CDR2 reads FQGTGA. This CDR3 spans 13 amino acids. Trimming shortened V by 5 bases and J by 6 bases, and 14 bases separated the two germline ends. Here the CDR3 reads CASSAVGGVEQYF. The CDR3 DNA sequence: TGTGCCAGCAGCGCGGTAGGGGGGGTCGAGCAGTACTTC.

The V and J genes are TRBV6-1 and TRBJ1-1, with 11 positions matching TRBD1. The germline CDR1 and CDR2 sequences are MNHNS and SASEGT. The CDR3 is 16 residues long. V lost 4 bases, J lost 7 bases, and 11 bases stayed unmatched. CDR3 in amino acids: CASSGGTGGYQDEAFF. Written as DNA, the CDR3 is TGTGCCAGCAGTGGAGGGACAGGGGGGTACCAAGATGAAGCTTTCTTT.

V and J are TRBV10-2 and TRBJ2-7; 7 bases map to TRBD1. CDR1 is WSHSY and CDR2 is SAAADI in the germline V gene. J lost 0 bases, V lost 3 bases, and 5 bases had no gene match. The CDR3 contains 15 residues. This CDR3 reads CASSDLRDSSYEQYF. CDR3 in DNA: TGCGCCAGCAGTGATCTTAGGGACAGCTCCTACGAGCAGTACTTC.

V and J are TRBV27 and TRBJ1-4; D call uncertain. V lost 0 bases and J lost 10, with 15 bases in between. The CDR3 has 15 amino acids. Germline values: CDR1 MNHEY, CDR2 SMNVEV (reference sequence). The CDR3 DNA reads TGTGCCAGCAGTTTATCGGCGTCTGGTCCGGGAAAACTGTTTTTT. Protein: CASSLSASGPGKLFF.

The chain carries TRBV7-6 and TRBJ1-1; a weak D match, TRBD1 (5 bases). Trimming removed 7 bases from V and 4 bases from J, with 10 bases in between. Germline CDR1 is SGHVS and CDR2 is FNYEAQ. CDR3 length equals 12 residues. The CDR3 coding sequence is TGTGCCAGCAAGGACAAATCCACTGAAGCTTTCTTT. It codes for CASKDKSTEAFF.

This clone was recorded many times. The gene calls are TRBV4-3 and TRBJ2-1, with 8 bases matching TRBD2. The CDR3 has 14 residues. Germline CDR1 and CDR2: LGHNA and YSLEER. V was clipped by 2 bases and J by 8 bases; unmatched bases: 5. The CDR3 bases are TGCGCCAGCAGCCAAACAGTAGCGGGGTATGAGCAGTTCTTC. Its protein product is CASSQTVAGYEQFF.

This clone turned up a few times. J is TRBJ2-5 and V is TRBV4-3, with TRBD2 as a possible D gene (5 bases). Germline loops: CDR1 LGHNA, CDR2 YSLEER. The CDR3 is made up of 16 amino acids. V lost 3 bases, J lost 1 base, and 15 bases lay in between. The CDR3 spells CASSHAGPSGQETQYF. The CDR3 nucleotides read TGCGCCAGCAGCCACGCGGGCCCAAGCGGCCAAGAGACCCAGTACTTC.